This T cell receptor (beta chain) was sequenced for a study of CD8+CD57+ T cells in acquired aplastic anemia. As for the study in general: Sorting CD4+ and CD8+ cells gave DNA averaging about 2.9 ug.

The sample holds many counts of this clonotype. No antigen is known for it. The germline V and J ends were trimmed by 4 bases and 5 bases, with 8 bases remaining between them. This CDR3 has 11 amino acids. Per germline, CDR1 DFQATT and CDR2 SNEGSKA (reference sequence). Findings of the study overall: Twenty-nine was the count of CD8+ CDR3 sequences that patients shared with controls.

Genomic DNA was employed as the template in profiling TCR beta VDJ and CDR3. In TCRdb, the reads were re-called with MiXCR into one record per CDR3 protein. The sample contains 200,000 to 250,000 distinct CDR3 sequences, 34% of which appear only once. V gene TRBV20-1 combines with J gene TRBJ1-1, with no clear D. The sequence came from a human donor in good health, serving as a control. The sequenced material came from sorted CD4+, CD8+, or CD8+CD57+ T cells (not recorded which) from PBMCs. CDR3 DNA sequence: TGCAGTGCTACACAGATGACTGAAGCTTTCTTT. It specifies CSATQMTEAFF.